This T cell receptor beta chain was captured in a study of blood T cell repertoires in COVID-19 (dated by TCRdb to about 2020). Concerning the study at large: Samples from collaborators originated in the United States, Italy and Spain and spanned both the acute and convalescent phases of COVID-19. The prospective study material was composed of cDNA or gDNA derived from T cells, B-cell-depleted T cells, or PBMCs. The dataset comprised deeply sampled blood TCRbeta repertoires from subjects exposed to, actively infected with, or recovered from COVID-19. The repertoires were made available in a free public database intended to serve as a resource for research on the immune response to SARS-CoV-2. Samples came from the ongoing ImmuneRACE study (first 160 participants) plus 1,254 subjects from 6 global collaborators. Sample metadata almost always included a de-identified subject ID, COVID-19 status, age in years and sex. Where available, HLA class I and class II types were obtained from metadata supplied by the sample provider rather than from assay-based typing. On the study overall, not on this receptor specifically: The amount of clinical and demographic metadata varied by source and participant and was provided uncurated.

Regarding this clone: There is no known antigen for this receptor. The input lacks base qualities; no much larger clone sits a single base away.

The immunoSEQ Assay, a bias-controlled multiplex PCR, was used to amplify TCRbeta CDR3 regions from genomic DNA. In the original analysis: The number of nucleated cells in each sample was estimated from the amplification of reference gene primers within the assay. Sequence reads were collapsed and filtered to measure the absolute abundance of every unique TCRbeta CDR3 rearrangement. For each sample, productive Simpson clonality was calculated as the square root of Simpson's diversity index across productive rearrangements. TCRdb limited this immuneACCESS table to in-frame rearrangements with V and J called. A share of clones is missing; checked studies link under half to unresolved V genes, and the rest is unexplained. V and J calls and clone size are as listed in that table; D and trimming were resolved from the DNA. The sample includes fewer than 350,000 clones, with about 89% observed a single time. The ten largest clones add up to about 4.6% of the sample.

Trimming costs V 2 bases and J 0 bases, and their ends lie 11 bases apart. According to the germline V gene, CDR1 reads MNHEY and CDR2 reads SVGAGI. The CDR3 holds 16 amino acids from the cysteine to the phenylalanine. Of the read, only the CDR3 DNA is kept; its 48 bases are in frame from base 1. Whole blood was collected in K2EDTA tubes by collaborating institutions according to the institutions' own protocols. For TCRbeta analysis, collaborators shipped samples in one of three forms: frozen whole blood, isolated PBMCs, or DNA extracted from either of those sample types. The source of this sequence is a man aged 40-49 years with acute or convalescent COVID-19. Sequencing was performed on peripheral blood. The chain is encoded by TRBV6-5 joined to TRBJ2-4; the D gene assignment is ambiguous. The encoded CDR3 is CASSYKAGLAKNIQYF. The sequence in DNA is TGTGCCAGCAGTTACAAGGCTGGGCTAGCCAAAAACATTCAGTACTTC.